This T cell receptor beta chain stems from a study of blood T cell repertoires in COVID-19. Turning to the study itself: The United States, Italy and Spain supplied acute and convalescent COVID-19 samples. PBMCs, B-cell-depleted T cells, or T cells provided the cDNA or gDNA that made up the material.

As processed by the authors: Researchers report that nucleated cell counts were estimated from reference gene primer amplification. The table came from immunoSEQ multiplex PCR; TCRdb's copy has only in-frame clones and leaves some out. V and J calls and clone size follow that table, whereas D and trimming were derived from the DNA. Altogether about 40,000 clones are present, 60% to 80% being singletons, with the ten largest covering 28%. J was trimmed by 7 bases and V by 2 bases; bases with no gene match: 7. CDR3 size: 15 residues. CDR1 is MNHEY and CDR2 is SVGAGI in the germline V gene. The rearrangement joins TRBV6-5 to TRBJ1-1; 10 bases match TRBD1. Sequenced input: peripheral blood. The clonotype was recovered from an older woman with acute or convalescent COVID-19. CDR3 DNA: TGTGCCAGCAGTTACGCCTTGGGACAGGGGAGTGAAGCTTTCTTT. This codes for CASSYALGQGSEAFF.